The TCR beta chain described here comes from a study of cytomegalovirus exposure and HLA in healthy donors. Overall study findings and caveats: Association of a missense DCLRE1C variant with TCR beta V- and J-gene trimming was reported in a later analysis. Sequences of the TCR beta chain were said to predict the HLA-A and HLA-B alleles of most subjects accurately.

PCR primers comprised 60 Vbeta and 13 Jbeta primers. The assay was immunoSEQ multiplex PCR, and TCRdb's table has in-frame clones only and misses some. Recorded here are approximately 58,000 clones; the top ten clones represent approximately 4%. With 2 bases removed from V and 0 bases from J, the gap between germline ends came to 7 bases. The CDR3 runs 14 residues. The germline V gene has CDR1 MNHNS and CDR2 SASEGT. Notes on this clone: Its cognate antigen is unknown.

This chain uses TRBV6-1 with TRBJ1-2; D unresolved. The sequencing sample was made of PBMCs. The TCR originated in a woman aged 18-29 years in good health and CMV-seronegative. In DNA form, the CDR3 reads TGTGCCAGCAGTGAATCCCTTCCTAACTATGGCTACACCTTC. Amino acids: CASSESLPNYGYTF.